A single sample gave rise to the 27 T cell receptor beta chains below, sequenced in a study of spatial heterogeneity in lung cancer. The time point was: sample taken at primary tumor resection. Whole RNA, isolated from tumor, nontumor lung or frozen PBMC, was sequenced without prior sorting. TCRdb passed the 5' RACE reads through MiXCR, listing each CDR3 protein once. Here the sample spans tens of thousands of distinct CDR3 sequences, approximately 7% being singletons. The specimen was PBMCs, collected at surgery. Receptors were obtained from a female donor with early-stage non-small cell lung cancer.

This clonotype came up a few times. V usage is TRBV18 and J usage is TRBJ1-1; D ambiguous. The V and J ends lost 5 bases and 1 base respectively, with 11 bases between them. This CDR3 has 14 amino acids. The germline V gene has CDR1 KGHSH and CDR2 LQKENI. CDR3 protein: CASSFGVENTEAFF. The CDR3 region has the DNA TGTGCCAGCTCATTTGGGGTTGAGAACACTGAAGCTTTCTTT.

This clonotype has a handful of counts. The chain uses TRBV5-1 and TRBJ2-1; perhaps TRBD1 as D (5 bases). This CDR3 region has 15 residues. Trimming stripped 0 bases from V and 3 bases from J, with 10 bases between. CDR1 is SGHRS, CDR2 YFSETQ, per germline. The CDR3 sequence is CASSLAGSDYNEQFF. CDR3 nucleotide sequence: TGCGCCAGCAGCTTGGCAGGGTCAGACTACAATGAGCAGTTCTTC.

This clonotype was recorded a few times. The chain couples TRBV5-1 to TRBJ2-3, with 9 bases identical to TRBD2. Germline CDR1 and CDR2: SGHRS and YFSETQ. J was trimmed by 4 bases and V by 4 bases; bases with no gene match: 4. The CDR3 extends over 14 amino acids. This chain's CDR3 is CASSVAGVADTQYF. CDR3 DNA: TGCGCCAGCAGCGTAGCGGGGGTGGCAGATACGCAGTATTTT.

This sequence joins TRBV11-2 and TRBJ2-3; D gene uncertain. Germline CDR1 and CDR2: SGHAT and FQNNGV. V lost 3 bases and J lost 3, with 7 bases in between. There are 13 residues in the CDR3. The CDR3, as DNA: TGTGCCAGCAGCTTTTCCGGGACAGATACGCAGTATTTT. Its protein is CASSFSGTDTQYF.

This clonotype came up many times. The chain is built from TRBV2 and TRBJ1-6; D is undetermined. The V gene lost 6 bases and the J gene lost 0 bases, with 12 bases spanning the gap. The CDR3 loop spans 16 amino acids. Germline V CDR1 and CDR2: SNHLY, FYNNEI. As DNA, the CDR3 is TGTGCCAGCAGCCTCCTAGGGAGCTCCTATAATTCACCCCTCCACTTT. This sequence encodes CASSLLGSSYNSPLHF.

The chain employs TRBV9 and TRBJ1-6; D is ambiguous. Per germline, CDR1 SGDLS and CDR2 YYNGEE. This CDR3 has 15 residues. With 0 bases removed from V and 5 bases from J, the gap between germline ends came to 9 bases. In DNA form, the CDR3 reads TGTGCCAGCAGCGTAGGAGACGTTCATAATTCACCCCTCCACTTT. This translates into CASSVGDVHNSPLHF.

This clonotype was recorded at least ten times. The chain has TRBV4-3 and TRBJ2-7, with D perhaps matching TRBD1 (6 bases). The CDR3 loop spans 13 amino acids. In germline, CDR1 is LGHNA, CDR2 YSLEER. The V and J ends lost 5 bases and 4 bases respectively, with 12 bases between them. For the CDR3, the DNA is TGCGCCAGCAGCTACCAAAGGGGGTACGAGCAGTACTTC. This gives the protein CASSYQRGYEQYF.

This clonotype was recorded a few times. The chain couples TRBV18 to TRBJ1-2; the D is unclear. Trimming stripped 1 base from V and 4 bases from J, with 7 bases between. The CDR3 loop spans 13 amino acids. Germline CDR1 and CDR2: KGHSH and LQKENI. CDR3 DNA sequence: TGTGCCAGCTCACCACTCGCAGGCTATGGCTACACCTTC. This encodes CASSPLAGYGYTF.

In its sample, this clonotype was seen a few times. The chain links TRBV5-1 to TRBJ2-5; unclear D gene. The ends were cut back, 2 bases at V and 1 base at J, with 6 bases in the middle. CDR1 and CDR2 from the germline V gene are SGHRS and YFSETQ. The CDR3 consists of 13 residues. CDR3 DNA: TGCGCCAGCAGCTTCGTAACCCAAGAGACCCAGTACTTC. It codes for CASSFVTQETQYF.

A few counts support this clonotype. This chain joins TRBV7-2 and TRBJ2-5; either TRBD1 or TRBD2 may fit D (6 bases each). There are 14 residues in the CDR3. Trimming left V 5 bases short and J 5 bases short, with 15 bases between. Germline V gives CDR1 SGHTA, CDR2 FQGNSA. In nucleotides, the CDR3 is TGTGCCAGCAGCCTGGGGGCAGGGACTGAGACCCAGTACTTC. Protein product: CASSLGAGTETQYF.

The chain joins TRBV2 to TRBJ2-6, with D possibly matching TRBD1 (5 bases). Germline values: CDR1 SNHLY, CDR2 FYNNEI. The CDR3 extends over 13 amino acids. The ends were cut back, 2 bases at V and 9 bases at J, with 8 bases in the middle. The DNA for the CDR3 is TGTGCCAGCAGTGAATCAGGGAACAACGTCCTGACTTTC. This translates into CASSESGNNVLTF.

On this clonotype itself: This may stem from a read error, because a much larger clone lies one nucleotide away. The chain employs TRBV5-1 and TRBJ2-3; the D call may be TRBD1 or TRBD2 (6 bases each). Germline loops: CDR1 SGHRS, CDR2 YFSETQ. The CDR3 runs to 16 residues. CDR3 in amino acids: CTSSPDSGAAEDTQYF. The CDR3 nucleotides read TGCACCAGCAGCCCGGATTCGGGGGCCGCGGAAGATACGCAGTATTTT.

This clonotype was observed at least ten times. This chain joins TRBV5-6 and TRBJ1-2; D remains ambiguous. Germline CDR1 reads SGHDT; CDR2 reads YYEEEE. Trimming removed 3 bases from V and 4 bases from J, with 13 bases in between. The CDR3 length is 14 residues. Here the CDR3 reads CASSSIGEGYGYTF. Written as DNA, the CDR3 is TGTGCCAGCAGCTCCATTGGCGAGGGCTATGGCTACACCTTC.

This chain links TRBV4-1 with TRBJ1-1; the match to TRBD1 covers 8 bases. Unmatched junction bases numbered 7, after V lost 3 bases and J lost 4 bases. This CDR3 region has 15 residues. Per germline, CDR1 MGHRA and CDR2 YSYEKL. The CDR3 sequence is CASSQGRQGPTEAFF. In DNA form, the CDR3 reads TGCGCCAGCAGCCAGGGAAGACAGGGGCCCACTGAAGCTTTCTTT.

This chain joins TRBV6-2 or TRBV6-3 and TRBJ1-1; no firm D call. V was cut by 2 bases and J by 6 bases, with 7 bases left in between. Germline V CDR1 and CDR2: MNHEY, SVGEGT. The length of the CDR3 is 12 residues. The CDR3 sequence: CASSYVLAEAFF. CDR3 bases: TGTGCCAGCAGTTACGTGCTTGCTGAAGCTTTCTTT.

This clonotype was recorded many times. The chain joins TRBV29-1 to TRBJ2-1; perhaps TRBD1 as D (5 bases). CDR1 and CDR2 from the germline V gene are SQVTM and ANQGSEA. The CDR3 extends over 12 amino acids. V was trimmed by 6 bases and J by 4 bases, leaving 10 bases between them. The CDR3 loop is CSVSDSYNEQFF. DNA of the CDR3: TGCAGCGTAAGCGACAGTTACAATGAGCAGTTCTTC.

The genes are TRBV25-1 and TRBJ2-5, with TRBD2 identical over 8 bases. With 4 bases clipped from V and 6 bases from J, the junction kept 7 bases outside the gene matches. Germline CDR1 is MGHDK and CDR2 is SYGVNS. The CDR3 consists of 14 residues. The CDR3 protein is CASSAGGLIQTQYF. CDR3 in DNA: TGTGCCAGCAGTGCGGGGGGGCTCATACAGACCCAGTACTTC. The full variable domain, in which reference TRBV25-1 and TRBJ2-5 provide the parts outside the CDR3, is EADIYQTPRYLVIGTGKKITLECSQTMGHDKMYWYQQDPGMELHLIHYSYGVNSTEKGDLSSESTVSRIRTEHFPLTLESARPSHTSQYLCASSAGGLIQTQYFGPGTRLLVL.

This clonotype was counted many times. V gene TRBV3-1 combines with J gene TRBJ2-6; unclear D gene. Trimming shortened V by 7 bases and J by 2 bases, and 6 bases separated the two germline ends. This CDR3 has 13 residues. Looked up from germline, CDR1 is LGHDT and CDR2 is YNNKEL (reference sequence). The CDR3 loop reads CASIGTGANVLTF. Written as DNA, the CDR3 is TGTGCCAGCATCGGTACTGGGGCCAACGTCCTGACTTTC.

The chain employs TRBV12-3 or TRBV12-4 and TRBJ1-6, with TRBD1 as a possible D gene (5 bases). V lost 6 bases, J lost 14 bases, and 11 bases lay in between. This CDR3 comprises 11 residues. The CDR3 here is CASRETVALHF. CDR3 nucleotides: TGTGCCAGCAGGGAGACAGTGGCCCTCCACTTT.

The chain recombines TRBV12-3 or TRBV12-4 with TRBJ2-3; D tentatively reads TRBD1 or TRBD2 (5 bases each). The CDR3 totals 14 residues. Trimming took 1 base from V and 4 from J, leaving 9 bases between them. CDR3 in DNA: TGTGCCAGCAGTTTAGGTGGGGGACCAGATACGCAGTATTTT. This codes for CASSLGGGPDTQYF.

This clonotype was recorded at least ten times. The V call is TRBV5-1, the J call TRBJ2-3; TRBD1 aligns across 7 bases. This CDR3 is built from 14 residues. CDR1 is SGHRS, CDR2 YFSETQ, per germline. V was clipped by 3 bases and J by 3 bases; unmatched bases: 4. DNA of the CDR3: TGCGCCAGCAGCTCCGACAGGGCGACAGATACGCAGTATTTT. Translation: CASSSDRATDTQYF.

The J gene is TRBJ2-1, the V gene TRBV20-1, with a tentative D call TRBD2 (6 bases). The germline CDR1 and CDR2 sequences are DFQATT and SNEGSKA (reference sequence). The ends were cut back, 4 bases at V and 7 bases at J, with 23 bases in the middle. CDR3 length equals 16 residues. The CDR3 DNA reads as TGCAGTGCTACCCGATCGGGAGTGAGGTTTAGGAATGAGCAGTTCTTC. Protein: CSATRSGVRFRNEQFF.

In this sample, this clonotype turned up many times. The chain employs TRBV27 and TRBJ2-3; D may be TRBD1 or TRBD2 (5 bases each). The CDR3 has 14 amino acids. The germline CDR1 and CDR2 sequences are MNHEY and SMNVEV (reference sequence). Deletions cut 6 bases from V and 0 bases from J, with 10 bases between. The CDR3 sequence: CASSWGGSTDTQYF. As DNA, the CDR3 is TGTGCCAGCAGCTGGGGCGGGAGCACAGATACGCAGTATTTT.

The sample holds many counts of this clonotype. This sequence joins TRBV5-1 and TRBJ1-5; the D is unclear. Per the germline V gene, CDR1 is SGHRS and CDR2 is YFSETQ. The V end lost 4 bases, the J end lost 0 bases, and 8 bases lay between the germline ends. This CDR3 spans 14 amino acids. CDR3 sequence: CASSIQPSNQPQHF. In DNA form, the CDR3 reads TGCGCCAGCAGCATACAGCCTAGCAATCAGCCCCAGCATTTT. The whole variable domain, remainder taken from reference TRBV5-1 and TRBJ1-5, is KAGVTQTPRYLIKTRGQQVTLSCSPISGHRSVSWYQQTPGQGLQFLFEYFSETQRNKGNFPGRFSGRQFSNSRSEMNVSTLELGDSALYLCASSIQPSNQPQHFGDGTRLSIL.

With regard to this clonotype: A read error is possible here, since a much larger clone lies one base away. The V gene is TRBV25-1, the J gene TRBJ1-1; D is undetermined. This CDR3 is built from 14 residues. Trimming pared 6 bases from V and 1 base from J, leaving 12 bases between. Germline V gene sequence: CDR1 MGHDK, CDR2 SYGVNS. The CDR3 region is CASSVGLPNTEAFF. As DNA, the CDR3 is TGTGCCAGCAGCGTCGGACTCCCGAACACTGAAGCTTTCTTT.

Ten or more counts support this clonotype. The gene calls are TRBV6-5 and TRBJ1-1, with a possible D match to TRBD1 (5 bases). In germline, CDR1 is MNHEY, CDR2 SVGAGI. This CDR3 has 13 amino acids. Between the trimmed V and J ends, which lost 2 bases and 9 bases, there was a span of 13 bases. CDR3 DNA sequence: TGTGCCAGCAGTTACCCGAGCCCAGGGAAAGCTTTCTTT. This codes for CASSYPSPGKAFF.

V is TRBV10-1 and J is TRBJ1-1; D gene uncertain. Germline V gene sequence: CDR1 WNHNN, CDR2 SYGVQD (reference sequence). CDR3 length: 13 residues. Trimming stripped 3 bases from V and 1 base from J, with 6 bases between. The DNA of the CDR3 is TGCGCCAGCAGTGACAGCACGAACACTGAAGCTTTCTTT. It codes for CASSDSTNTEAFF.